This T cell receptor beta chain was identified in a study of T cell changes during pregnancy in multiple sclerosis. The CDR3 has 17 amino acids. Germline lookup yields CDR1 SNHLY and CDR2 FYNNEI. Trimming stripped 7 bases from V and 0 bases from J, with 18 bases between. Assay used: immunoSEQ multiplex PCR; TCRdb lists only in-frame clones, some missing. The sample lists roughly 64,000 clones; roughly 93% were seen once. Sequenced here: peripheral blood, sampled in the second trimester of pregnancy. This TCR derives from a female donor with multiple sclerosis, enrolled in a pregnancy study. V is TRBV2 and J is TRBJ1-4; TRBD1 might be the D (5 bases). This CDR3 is CASIKWGGRPTNEKLFF. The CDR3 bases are TGTGCCAGCATCAAATGGGGGGGGAGGCCAACTAATGAAAAACTGTTTTTT.